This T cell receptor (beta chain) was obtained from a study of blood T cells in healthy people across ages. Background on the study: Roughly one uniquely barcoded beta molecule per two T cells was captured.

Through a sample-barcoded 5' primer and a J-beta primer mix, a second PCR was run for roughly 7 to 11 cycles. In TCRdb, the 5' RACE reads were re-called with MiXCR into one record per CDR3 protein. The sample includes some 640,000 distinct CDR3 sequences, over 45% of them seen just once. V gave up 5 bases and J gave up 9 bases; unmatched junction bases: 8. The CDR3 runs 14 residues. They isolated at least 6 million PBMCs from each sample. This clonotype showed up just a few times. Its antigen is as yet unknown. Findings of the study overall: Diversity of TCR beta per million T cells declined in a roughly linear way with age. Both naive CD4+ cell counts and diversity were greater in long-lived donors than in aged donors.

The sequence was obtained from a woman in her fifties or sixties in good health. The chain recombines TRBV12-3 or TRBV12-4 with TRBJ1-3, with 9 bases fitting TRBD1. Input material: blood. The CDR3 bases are TGTGCCAGCAGTCCTGGGGACAGGGTGGGCACCATATATTTT. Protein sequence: CASSPGDRVGTIYF.